This entry lists 15 T cell receptor beta chains sequenced from one sample in a study of T cells in Graves' hyperthyroidism and ophthalmopathy. There were TCR beta CDR3 regions amplified from RNA transcripts. Researchers ran a first-round RT-PCR on the TCR CDR3 using the HTBI primer set. Each CDR3 protein is one row after TCRdb ran MiXCR on the multiplex PCR reads. The sample shows some 440,000 distinct CDR3 sequences, around a sixth of them seen only once. Specimen: blood. These TCRs come from a young woman with Graves' hyperthyroidism.

This clonotype was counted ten times or more. The V call is TRBV7-3, the J call TRBJ2-5; D is perhaps TRBD2 (5 bases). The CDR3 covers 13 residues. Germline V gene lookup returns CDR1 SGHTA and CDR2 FQGTGA. The V end was cut by 3 bases, the J end by 3 bases, with 8 bases between. CDR3 in amino acids: CASSFTREETQYF. The CDR3 DNA reads as TGTGCCAGCAGCTTTACTAGAGAAGAGACCCAGTACTTC. The whole variable domain, filled in from reference TRBV7-3 and TRBJ2-5, reads GAGVSQTPSNKVTEKGKYVELRCDPISGHTALYWYRQSLGQGPEFLIYFQGTGAADDSGLPNDRFFAVRPEGSVSTLKIQRTERGDSAVYLCASSFTREETQYFGPGTRLLVL.

This clonotype was counted at least ten times. V gene TRBV19 combines with J gene TRBJ2-4, with 10 bases matching TRBD2. The CDR3 is made up of 18 amino acids. Unmatched junction bases numbered 9, after V lost 2 bases and J lost 2 bases. The germline V gene encodes CDR1 LNHDA and CDR2 SQIVND (reference sequence). CDR3 protein: CASSIMASGRASKNIQYF. Here the CDR3 DNA reads TGTGCCAGTAGTATAATGGCGAGCGGGAGGGCCTCCAAAAACATTCAGTACTTC.

This clonotype has a count of ten or more. This chain links TRBV27 with TRBJ1-1; the D is unclear. From germline, CDR1 is MNHEY and CDR2 SMNVEV (reference sequence). CDR3 length: 15 amino acids. V lost 0 bases to trimming and J lost 5 bases, with 13 bases between them. DNA of the CDR3: TGTGCCAGCAGTTTATCCATCACGGGTGCGACTGAAGCTTTCTTT. Protein: CASSLSITGATEAFF.

This clonotype was recorded at least ten times. This sequence joins TRBV3-1 and TRBJ1-1, with 9 nucleotides matching TRBD1. Trimming cost V 2 bases and J 1 base; bases outside gene matches: 8. The CDR3 runs 17 residues. CDR1 and CDR2 (germline): LGHDT, YNNKEL (reference sequence). CDR3 DNA: TGTGCCAGCAGCCAATCACAGGGGGCCGAGGGGAACACTGAAGCTTTCTTT. Protein product: CASSQSQGAEGNTEAFF. The full variable domain, its missing parts supplied by reference TRBV3-1 and TRBJ1-1, is DTAVSQTPKYLVTQMGNDKSIKCEQNLGHDTMYWYKQDSKKFLKIMFSYNNKELIINETVPNRFSPKSPDKAHLNLHINSLELGDSAVYFCASSQSQGAEGNTEAFFGQGTRLTVV.

This clonotype occurred many times. This sequence joins TRBV7-2 and TRBJ2-5; D is unclear. Trimming took 1 base from V and 3 from J, leaving 6 bases between them. The germline V gene has CDR1 SGHTA and CDR2 FQGNSA. This CDR3 comprises 13 residues. The CDR3 here is CASSLVLKETQYF. The CDR3 DNA reads TGTGCCAGCAGCTTAGTACTTAAAGAGACCCAGTACTTC.

This clonotype was detected many times. The rearrangement uses TRBV19 and TRBJ1-1; no clear D gene. Germline CDR1 is LNHDA and CDR2 is SQIVND (reference sequence). V lost 1 base, J lost 7 bases, and 7 bases lay in between. The CDR3 is 12 amino acids. The CDR3 nucleotides are TGTGCCAGTAGTATAGTGGGCCGTGAAGCTTTCTTT. Protein sequence: CASSIVGREAFF.

This clonotype was counted between two and nine times. Possible read error: a much larger clone is one base away. The chain carries TRBV7-9 and TRBJ2-5; D might be TRBD2 (6 bases). The germline V gene has CDR1 SEHNR and CDR2 FQNEAQ (reference sequence). This CDR3 is 14 amino acids long. Here the CDR3 DNA reads TGTGCCAGCAGCTCCGTCGGGGGAGGAGAGGCCCAGTACTTC. Its protein product is CASSSVGGGEAQYF.

With regard to this clonotype: One end of the junction fails to match germline, which may point to a read error. The chain couples TRBV11-2 to TRBJ2-7; D perhaps matches TRBD1 (6 bases). The CDR3 runs 14 residues. From germline, CDR1 is SGHAT and CDR2 FQNNGV. The CDR3 region has the DNA TGTGCCAGCAGCTTAGGGACAGAACTCTACGGGCAGTACTTC. This sequence encodes CASSLGTELYGQYF.

This clonotype appeared a few times. This chain links TRBV10-2 with TRBJ1-1, with D unclear. CDR3 length: 12 amino acids. The germline V gene encodes CDR1 WSHSY and CDR2 SAAADI. V shed 8 bases and J shed 0 bases, with 7 bases lying between them. The CDR3 spells CASRRLNTEAFF. In DNA, the CDR3 is TGCGCCAGCCGCCGGTTGAACACTGAAGCTTTCTTT.

The sample holds many counts of this clonotype. V usage is TRBV11-2 and J usage is TRBJ2-1, with D perhaps TRBD2 (7 bases). The CDR3 consists of 14 residues. CDR1 and CDR2 from the germline V gene are SGHAT and FQNNGV. V lost 3 bases, J lost 8 bases, and 14 bases lay in between. The CDR3 DNA reads TGTGCCAGCAGCTTCTGGGGGGGCGACCATGAGCAGTTCTTC. Encoded protein: CASSFWGGDHEQFF.

This clonotype came up many times. The genes are TRBV7-9 and TRBJ2-7; 9 bases agree with TRBD2. V gave up 4 bases and J gave up 4 bases; unmatched junction bases: 5. The CDR3 length is 14 residues. The germline V gene has CDR1 SEHNR and CDR2 FQNEAQ (reference sequence). The CDR3 sequence: CASSSSSGDYEQYF. DNA for the CDR3: TGTGCCAGCAGCTCGTCTAGCGGGGATTACGAGCAGTACTTC.

This clonotype occurred a few times. The J gene is TRBJ2-7, the V gene TRBV7-3; 9 bases line up with TRBD1. V lost 5 bases and J lost 7; bases outside the gene matches: 6. Germline CDR1 reads SGHTA; CDR2 reads FQGTGA. The CDR3 is made up of 13 amino acids. The CDR3, as DNA: TGTGCCAGCAGCCCACGACAGGGGGGTGAGCAGTACTTC. This gives the protein CASSPRQGGEQYF.

This clonotype was detected many times. The chain joins TRBV11-3 to TRBJ2-7; no reliable D call. The CDR3 has 15 residues. Trimming removed 5 bases from V and 1 base from J, with 15 bases in between. Germline-derived CDR1 and CDR2 are SGHNT and YENEEA. CDR3 nucleotide sequence: TGTGCCAGCAGCCCTCGCACCGAATTTTCCTACGAGCAGTACTTC. It yields the protein CASSPRTEFSYEQYF.

This clonotype was seen many times. The chain joins TRBV7-2 to TRBJ1-2; D unresolved. The CDR3 contains 13 residues. The V gene lost 5 bases and the J gene lost 3 bases, with 10 bases spanning the gap. CDR1 and CDR2 from the germline V gene are SGHTA and FQGNSA. The DNA for the CDR3 is TGTGCCAGCAGCCGCTCCATAGACTATGGCTACACCTTC. Its protein is CASSRSIDYGYTF.

This clonotype was counted at least ten times. The chain carries TRBV3-1 and TRBJ1-5; D remains unclear. Germline CDR1 and CDR2: LGHDT and YNNKEL (reference sequence). This CDR3 is built from 12 residues. The ends were cut back, 0 bases at V and 3 bases at J, with 0 bases in the middle. DNA for the CDR3: TGTGCCAGCAGCCAAGACAATCAGCCCCAGCATTTT. Translated: CASSQDNQPQHF.